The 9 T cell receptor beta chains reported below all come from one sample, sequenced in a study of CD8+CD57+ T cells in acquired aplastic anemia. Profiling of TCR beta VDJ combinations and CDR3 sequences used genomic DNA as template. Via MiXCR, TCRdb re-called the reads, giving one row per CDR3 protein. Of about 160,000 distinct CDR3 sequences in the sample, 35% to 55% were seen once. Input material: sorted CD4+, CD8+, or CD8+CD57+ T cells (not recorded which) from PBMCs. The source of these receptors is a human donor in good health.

The DNA for the CDR3 is TGCAGCGTTGGAGATTCGGGGGTAAGCAATCAGCCCCAGCATTTT. This codes for CSVGDSGVSNQPQHF. The gene calls are TRBV29-1 and TRBJ1-5, with D tentatively TRBD1 (5 bases). Germline assignment: CDR1 SQVTM and CDR2 ANQGSEA. V lost 4 bases, J lost 1 base, and 14 bases lay in between. CDR3 length: 15 residues.

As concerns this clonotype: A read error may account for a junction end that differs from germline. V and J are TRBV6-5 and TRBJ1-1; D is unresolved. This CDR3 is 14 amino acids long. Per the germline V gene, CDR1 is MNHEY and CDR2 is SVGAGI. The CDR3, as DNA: TGTGCCAGCAGTTACTCGACACTCAACACTGGAGCTTTCTTT. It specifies CASSYSTLNTGAFF.

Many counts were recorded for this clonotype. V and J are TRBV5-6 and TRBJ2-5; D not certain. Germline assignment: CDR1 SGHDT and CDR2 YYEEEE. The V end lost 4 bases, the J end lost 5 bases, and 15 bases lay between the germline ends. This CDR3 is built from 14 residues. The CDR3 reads CASSPTDLAETQYF. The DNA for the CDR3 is TGTGCCAGCAGCCCGACGGACCTGGCGGAGACCCAGTACTTC.

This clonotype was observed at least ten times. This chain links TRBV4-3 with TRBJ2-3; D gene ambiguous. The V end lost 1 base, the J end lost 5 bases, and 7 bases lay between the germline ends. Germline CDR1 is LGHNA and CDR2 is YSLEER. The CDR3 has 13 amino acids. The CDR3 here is CASSQASGDTQYF. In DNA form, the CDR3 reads TGCGCCAGCAGCCAAGCGTCAGGAGATACGCAGTATTTT.

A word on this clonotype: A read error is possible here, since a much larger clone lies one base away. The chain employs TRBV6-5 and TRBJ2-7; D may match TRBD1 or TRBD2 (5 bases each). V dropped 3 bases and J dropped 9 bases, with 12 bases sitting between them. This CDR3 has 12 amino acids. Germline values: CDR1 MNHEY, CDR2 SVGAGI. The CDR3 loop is CASSYYTGGQYF. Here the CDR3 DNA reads TGTGCCAGCAGTTATTACACAGGAGGGCAGTACTTC.

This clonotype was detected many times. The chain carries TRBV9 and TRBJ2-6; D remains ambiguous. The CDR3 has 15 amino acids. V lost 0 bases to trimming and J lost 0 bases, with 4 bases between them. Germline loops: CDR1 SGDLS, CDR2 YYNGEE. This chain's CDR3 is CASSVVVSGANVLTF. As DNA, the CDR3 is TGTGCCAGCAGCGTAGTGGTCTCTGGGGCCAACGTCCTGACTTTC.

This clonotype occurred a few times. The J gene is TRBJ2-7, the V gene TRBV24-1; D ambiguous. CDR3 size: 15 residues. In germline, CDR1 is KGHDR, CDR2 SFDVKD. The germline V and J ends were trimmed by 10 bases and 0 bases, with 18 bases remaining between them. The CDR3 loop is CATGPFRPPSYEQYF. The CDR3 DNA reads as TGTGCCACGGGCCCCTTTAGGCCGCCCTCCTACGAGCAGTACTTC.

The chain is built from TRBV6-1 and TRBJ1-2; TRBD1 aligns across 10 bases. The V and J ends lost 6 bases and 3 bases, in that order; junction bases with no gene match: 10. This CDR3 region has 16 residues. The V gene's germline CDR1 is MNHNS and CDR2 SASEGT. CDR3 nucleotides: TGTGCCAGCAGGAGAGGACAGGGGGTGAGAGACTATGGCTACACCTTC. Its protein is CASRRGQGVRDYGYTF.

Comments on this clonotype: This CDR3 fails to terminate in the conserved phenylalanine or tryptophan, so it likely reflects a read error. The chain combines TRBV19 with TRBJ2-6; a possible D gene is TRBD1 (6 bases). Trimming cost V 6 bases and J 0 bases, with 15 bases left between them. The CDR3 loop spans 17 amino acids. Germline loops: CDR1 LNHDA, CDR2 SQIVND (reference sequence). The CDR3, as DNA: TGTGCCAGTAGCGTACCGGGACACTTCTCTGGGGCCAACGTCCTGACTCTC. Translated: CASSVPGHFSGANVLTL.